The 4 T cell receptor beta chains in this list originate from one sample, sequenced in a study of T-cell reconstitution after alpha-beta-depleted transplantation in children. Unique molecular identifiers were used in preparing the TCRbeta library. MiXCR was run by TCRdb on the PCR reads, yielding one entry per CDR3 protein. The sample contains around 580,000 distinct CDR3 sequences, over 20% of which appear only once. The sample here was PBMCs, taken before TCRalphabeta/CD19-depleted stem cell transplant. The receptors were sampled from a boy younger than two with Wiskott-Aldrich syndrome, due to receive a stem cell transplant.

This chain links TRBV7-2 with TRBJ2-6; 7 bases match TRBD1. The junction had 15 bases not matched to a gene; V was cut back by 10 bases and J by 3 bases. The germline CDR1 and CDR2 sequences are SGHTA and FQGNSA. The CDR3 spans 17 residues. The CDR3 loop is CATGTALPLSGANVLTF. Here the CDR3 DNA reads TGTGCCACGGGGACAGCTTTACCTTTAAGTGGGGCCAACGTCCTGACTTTC.

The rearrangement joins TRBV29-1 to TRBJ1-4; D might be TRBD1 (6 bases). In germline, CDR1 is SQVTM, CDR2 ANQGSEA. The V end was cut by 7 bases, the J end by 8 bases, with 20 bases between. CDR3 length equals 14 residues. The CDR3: CSGARRGGEEKLFF. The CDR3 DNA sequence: TGCAGCGGCGCCCGTCGGGGGGGCGAGGAAAAACTGTTTTTT.

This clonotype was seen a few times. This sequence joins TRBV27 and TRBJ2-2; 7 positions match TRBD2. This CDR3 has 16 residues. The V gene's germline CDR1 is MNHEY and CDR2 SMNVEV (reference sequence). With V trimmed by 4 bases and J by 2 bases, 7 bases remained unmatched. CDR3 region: CASSSIQRDNTGELFF. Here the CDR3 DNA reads TGTGCCAGCAGTTCCATACAGCGGGACAACACCGGGGAGCTGTTTTTT.

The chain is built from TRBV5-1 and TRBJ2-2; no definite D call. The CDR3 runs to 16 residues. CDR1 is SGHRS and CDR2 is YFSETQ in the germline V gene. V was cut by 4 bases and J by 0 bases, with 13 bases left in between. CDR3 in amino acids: CASSLLGKSNTGELFF. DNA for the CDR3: TGCGCCAGCAGCCTTCTGGGAAAATCGAACACCGGGGAGCTGTTTTTT.